The rows below give T cell receptor beta chains drawn from one sample of a study of T-cell memory formation after mild COVID-19. TCRdb independently ran MiXCR on the 5' RACE reads; one entry per CDR3 protein. The table records approximately 290,000 distinct CDR3 sequences, just under 20% of them present only once. The sequenced material came from PBMCs or a T cell subset sorted from them (not recorded which). Every receptor here comes from a young man who had mild COVID-19 (a few samples of this study predate the infection). Cell type and time point are not known. Both conserved end residues are part of each CDR3. D genes are given only for firm matches. A row's size may be missing; if present it is once, few, many or a size class.

j_call clone_size v_call d_call cdr3_nt cdr3_aa
TRBJ2-3 few TRBV3-1 - TGTGCCAGCAGCCAAAGCCTTGGTCGCACAGATACGCAGTATTTT CASSQSLGRTDTQYF
TRBJ1-1 - TRBV7-9 - TGTGCCAGCAGCAAACGACGACAGGCGAACACTGAAGCTTTCTTT CASSKRRQANTEAFF
TRBJ2-2 few TRBV7-2 - TGTGCCAGCAGCCGCGGAGGGAGAAGGCCCGGGGAGCTGTTTTTT CASSRGGRRPGELFF
TRBJ1-5 few TRBV5-1 - TGCGCCAGCAGCTTGTTAGGTTACAGCAATCAGCCCCAGCATTTT CASSLLGYSNQPQHF
TRBJ2-7 few TRBV10-3 - TGTGCCATCAGTGTTAACCCGGCAGGGCAGCTCGAGCAGTACTTC CAISVNPAGQLEQYF
TRBJ2-1 - TRBV9 TRBD1 TGTGCCAGCAGCGTTAACAGGGGCAATGAGCAGTTCTTC CASSVNRGNEQFF
TRBJ1-4 - TRBV29-1 TRBD1 TGCAGCGTTGGAGGGGGCGAAAAACTGTTTTTT CSVGGGEKLFF
TRBJ2-1 - TRBV7-2 - TGTGCCAGCACCGCTCCCCAGAGGGGGGCTTACAATGAGCAGTTCTTC CASTAPQRGAYNEQFF
TRBJ2-2 few TRBV7-3 TRBD2 TGTGCCAGCAGCACCACTCTCACGGGGGGAAACACCGGGGAGCTGTTTTTT CASSTTLTGGNTGELFF
TRBJ2-1 few TRBV7-2 - TGTGCCAGCAGCCCCAGGGGTCTAGCGGCTGAGCAGTTCTTC CASSPRGLAAEQFF
TRBJ1-2 - TRBV20-1 TRBD1 TGCAGTGCTAGACCTCCGGGACAGGGCAACTATGGCTACACCTTC CSARPPGQGNYGYTF
TRBJ2-5 - TRBV18 - TGTGCCAGCTCACCAGTCCAAATTCAAGAGACCCAGTACTTC CASSPVQIQETQYF
TRBJ2-7 many TRBV29-1 - TGCAGCGTTGAAGTTGGGCCAGGGTCTTACGAGCAGTACTTC CSVEVGPGSYEQYF
TRBJ2-4 - TRBV15 - TGTGCCACCAGCCCCTGGATAGACAAAAACATTCAGTACTTC CATSPWIDKNIQYF
TRBJ2-5 - TRBV11-2 - TGTGCCAGCAGCTTAGGGACGAGATGGGCTGGAGAGACCCAGTACTTC CASSLGTRWAGETQYF
TRBJ2-2 few TRBV7-9 - TGTGCCAGCAGGGACCGGGACGCCAAGAACACCGGGGAGCTGTTTTTT CASRDRDAKNTGELFF
TRBJ2-1 - TRBV6-5 - TGTGCCAGCACCCGGCGGGGTAACCCTAATGAGCAGTTCTTC CASTRRGNPNEQFF
TRBJ2-1 few TRBV4-3 - TGCGCCAGCAGCCAGGCCCTAAGGCCTGAGCAGTTCTTC CASSQALRPEQFF
TRBJ2-3 - TRBV6-5 TRBD1 TGTGCCAGCACCCAAGTGAGGGGGCGCAGAGATACGCAGTATTTT CASTQVRGRRDTQYF
TRBJ2-1 - TRBV20-1 - TGCAGTGCTAGAGTCGGCAGTAGCTCCTACAATGAGCAGTTCTTC CSARVGSSSYNEQFF
TRBJ1-1 few TRBV3-1 - TGTGCCAGCAGCCAAGCCCCAGGGGTCGCTTTCTTT CASSQAPGVAFF
TRBJ1-2 few TRBV24-1 - TGTGCCACCAGTGACCGGCCTGACGCTAGCGGCTACACCTTC CATSDRPDASGYTF
TRBJ2-3 - TRBV10-3 - TGTGCCATCAGTGTCTTCCCACTAGCCCAGAGCACAGATACGCAGTATTTT CAISVFPLAQSTDTQYF
TRBJ2-7 - TRBV5-1 - TGCGCCAGCAGCCCTTCTGGGTTGTCCTACGAGCAGTACTTC CASSPSGLSYEQYF
TRBJ2-2 - TRBV5-1 - TGCGCCACGAGGCTCGGAGGGGGCGATACCGGGGAGCTGTTTTTT CATRLGGGDTGELFF
TRBJ2-7 few TRBV5-4 - TGTGCCAGCAGCTTGTGGACGTCCTACGAGCAGTACTTC CASSLWTSYEQYF
TRBJ1-1 - TRBV5-1 - TGCGCCAGCAGCTTGGGACCTGGGGGCATGAACACTGAAGCTTTCTTT CASSLGPGGMNTEAFF
TRBJ1-1 - TRBV12-3/TRBV12-4 - TGTGCCAGCACTCTTCTCAGACCTGAAGCTTTCTTT CASTLLRPEAFF
TRBJ1-2 few TRBV28 - TGTGCCAGCAGTTTATACGACAACTATGGCTACCCCTTC CASSLYDNYGYPF
TRBJ2-6 - TRBV20-1 - TGCAGTGCTAGACGGGGCTCTGGGGCCAACGTCCTGACTTTC CSARRGSGANVLTF
TRBJ1-1 few TRBV29-1 - TGCAGCGTCATAGAGGGGGGTTGGACTGAAGCTTTCTTT CSVIEGGWTEAFF
TRBJ1-4 few TRBV5-4 - TGTGCCAGCAGCCAAACGTCGGCAGTAGGAGAAAAACTGTTTTTT CASSQTSAVGEKLFF
TRBJ2-3 once TRBV5-1 - TGCGCCAGCAGCTTGGCTGCCAGAAGGGATACGCAGTATTTT CASSLAARRDTQYF
TRBJ1-2 - TRBV20-1 TRBD1 TGCAGTGCTACCTGGACAGGCTATGGCTACACCTTC CSATWTGYGYTF
TRBJ2-3 - TRBV3-1 - TGTGCCAGCAGCCACCAAGGGGGGGGACTAAAGGAGTCGGATACGCAGTATTTT CASSHQGGGLKESDTQYF
TRBJ2-1 few TRBV29-1 - TGCAGCGTTGAAGTAAGGGGGAATGAGCAGTTCTTC CSVEVRGNEQFF
TRBJ2-1 - TRBV11-2 - TGTGCCAGCAGTTATGGTCTGGGGTTTCACAATGAGCAGTTCTTC CASSYGLGFHNEQFF
TRBJ1-1 few TRBV5-1 - TGCGCCAGCAGCTTGGGGACGGGGTCTGGCACTGAAGCTTTCTTT CASSLGTGSGTEAFF
TRBJ1-3 many TRBV15 - TGTGCCACCAGCAGAGATCCGGACAACCCTGGAAACACCATATATTTT CATSRDPDNPGNTIYF
TRBJ2-2 - TRBV28 - TGTGCCAGCAGTTTGTGTCCCTGGGCGTCCGGGGAGCTGTTTTTT CASSLCPWASGELFF
TRBJ2-5 few TRBV7-2 - TGTGCCAGCAGCTTAAGAGAGTACCAAGAGACCCAGTACTTC CASSLREYQETQYF
TRBJ2-3 few TRBV5-6 - TGTGCCAGCAGCTTGGGGGGGCAAACAGATACGCAGTATTTT CASSLGGQTDTQYF
TRBJ2-5 few TRBV7-9 - TGTGCCAGCAGCCCAGTGGGGGAGTACCAAGAGACCCAGTACTTC CASSPVGEYQETQYF
TRBJ2-3 - TRBV18 TRBD2 TGTGCCAGCTCACCACGGGGGAGCGGGGTCCTGAAGGATACGCAGTATTTT CASSPRGSGVLKDTQYF
TRBJ2-1 many TRBV2 - TGTGCCAGCAGTGAATACAATGAGCAGTTCTTC CASSEYNEQFF
TRBJ2-5 - TRBV12-3/TRBV12-4 - TGTGCCAGCCTATCCACAGGGCTGGTAGAGACCCAGTACTTC CASLSTGLVETQYF
TRBJ2-1 - TRBV7-9 - TGTGCCAGCAGCTCCCTGGGCATCAGCTCCTACAATGAGCAGTTCTTC CASSSLGISSYNEQFF
TRBJ1-1 many TRBV18 - TGTGCCAGGCCGCCACCGAACACTGAAGCTTTCTTT CARPPPNTEAFF
TRBJ1-1 - TRBV7-3 TRBD1 TGTGCCAGCAGCCACCTGGGGACAGGTCAGAACACTGAAGCTTTCTTT CASSHLGTGQNTEAFF
TRBJ2-1 few TRBV6-1 - TGTGCCAGCAGTGACTCGCGTGAGCAGTTCTTC CASSDSREQFF
TRBJ1-1 - TRBV20-1 - TGCAGTGCTGGCGGCGAGAACACTGAAGCTTTCTTT CSAGGENTEAFF
TRBJ2-3 few TRBV5-1 - TGCGCCAGCAGCTGGGCGGAAGATACGCAGTATTTT CASSWAEDTQYF
TRBJ2-1 - TRBV7-9 - TGTGCCAGCAGCGATTCTATGGAAGGGTTCTCCTACAATGAGCAGTTCTTC CASSDSMEGFSYNEQFF